A single sample is the source of the 29 T cell receptor beta chains below, sequenced in a study of tumor-infiltrating lymphocytes in primary liver carcinoma. Total RNA (roughly 0.45 ug) served as template for TCR beta cDNA synthesis primed by a constant-region primer. The TCR beta library was amplified through three nested multiplex PCR rounds in a modified ARM-PCR procedure. It was with TRBV1-TRBV30 forward primers and a C-beta reverse primer that the first two PCR rounds were run, at about 10 cycles each. From the multiplex PCR reads, TCRdb called clonotypes with MiXCR, one entry per CDR3 protein. The table lists over 250,000 distinct CDR3 sequences, almost 60% of them singletons. Germline DNA was also extracted, and blood RNA derived from unsorted whole blood. Input material: peripheral blood. These receptors were collected from a woman aged 25 to 39 with primary liver carcinoma and hepatitis B virus infection.

Comment on this clonotype: A much larger clone differs from this one at a single base, so this may be a read error. This chain uses TRBV12-3 or TRBV12-4 with TRBJ1-6, with no clear D. Trimming removed 5 bases from V and 7 bases from J, with 9 bases in between. CDR3 length: 13 residues. The CDR3, as DNA: TGTGCCAGCAGTCTCTGGACGAATTCACCCCTCCACTTT. It specifies CASSLWTNSPLHF.

The gene calls are TRBV7-8 and TRBJ2-7; a weak D match, TRBD1 (6 bases). CDR3 length equals 14 residues. In germline, CDR1 is SGHVS, CDR2 FQNEAQ. V lost 4 bases to trimming and J lost 10 bases, with 20 bases between them. The CDR3 nucleotides read TGTGCCAGCAGCTCAAGACAGGATAGAGAAGAACAGTACTTC. It encodes CASSSRQDREEQYF.

At least ten counts were recorded for this clonotype. The J gene is TRBJ2-3, the V gene TRBV11-2; 11 bases map to TRBD2. Germline V gene sequence: CDR1 SGHAT, CDR2 FQNNGV. The CDR3 sequence is 18 residues long. J lost 2 bases, V lost 4 bases, and 11 bases had no gene match. Written as DNA, the CDR3 is TGTGCCAGCAGCTCCTACCCGGGACTAGCGGAACTCACAGATACGCAGTATTTT. It yields the protein CASSSYPGLAELTDTQYF.

This clonotype has a single count. A much more abundant neighbour one base away suggests this may be a read error. The conserved closing phenylalanine or tryptophan is absent in this CDR3, likely reflecting a read error. This chain uses TRBV6-5 with TRBJ2-1; no definite D call. The CDR3 length is 15 residues. Germline V gives CDR1 MNHEY, CDR2 SVGAGI. The ends were cut back, 2 bases at V and 3 bases at J, with 11 bases in the middle. The CDR3 DNA sequence: TGTGCCAGCAGTTACGGCCAGGCAGACTACAATGAGCAGTTCCTC. Its translation is CASSYGQADYNEQFL.

The V call is TRBV13, the J call TRBJ2-3, with D perhaps assigned TRBD1 or TRBD2 (5 bases each). V was trimmed by 3 bases and J by 2 bases, leaving 12 bases between them. This CDR3 has 15 residues. Germline values: CDR1 PRHDT, CDR2 FYEKMQ (reference sequence). The CDR3 region is CASSFGASPTDTQYF. The CDR3 nucleotides are TGTGCCAGCAGCTTCGGGGCTTCCCCCACAGATACGCAGTATTTT. Full variable domain (rest looked up from reference TRBV13 and TRBJ2-3): AAGVIQSPRHLIKEKRETATLKCYPIPRHDTVYWYQQGPGQDPQFLISFYEKMQSDKGSIPDRFSAQQFSDYHSELNMSSLELGDSALYFCASSFGASPTDTQYFGPGTRLTVL.

On this clonotype: The germline gene is not matched at one end of the junction; a read error may be the cause. The rearrangement joins TRBV12-3 or TRBV12-4 to TRBJ2-3; possible D gene TRBD2, 5 bases. This CDR3 region has 12 residues. CDR3 nucleotides: TGTGTCAGCAGTGCCACACTAGGGACGCAGTATTTT. Amino acid sequence: CVSSATLGTQYF.

The gene calls are TRBV13 and TRBJ2-1; the match to TRBD2 covers 7 bases. The CDR3 sequence is 16 residues long. Germline-derived CDR1 and CDR2 are PRHDT and FYEKMQ (reference sequence). V trimming: 11 bases; J trimming: 7 bases; junction bases outside the gene matches: 20. CDR3 coding DNA: TGTGCCGGCACATACCCTGGCGGGAGTAGAAGGAATGAGCAGTTCTTC. This gives the protein CAGTYPGGSRRNEQFF. Full variable domain (remainder filled in from reference TRBV13 and TRBJ2-1): AAGVIQSPRHLIKEKRETATLKCYPIPRHDTVYWYQQGPGQDPQFLISFYEKMQSDKGSIPDRFSAQQFSDYHSELNMSSLELGDSALYFCAGTYPGGSRRNEQFFGPGTRLTVL.

As to this clonotype: This may be a read error, as it is one base from a much larger clone. V is TRBV6-2 or TRBV6-3 and J is TRBJ1-1, with D possibly being TRBD1 (6 bases). Per the germline V gene, CDR1 is MNHEY and CDR2 is SVGEGT. Trimming removed 10 bases from V and 5 bases from J, with 20 bases in between. CDR3 length: 14 residues. CDR3 loop: CANSKNRGATEAFF. In DNA form, the CDR3 reads TGTGCCAACAGCAAAAATCGGGGGGCGACTGAAGCTTTCTTT.

This clonotype was detected once. A much larger clone is a single base away; this may be a read error. CDR3 sequence (DNA): TGCAGCATAGCTTCCGGGACAGGGGTCGAGTATTTT. It yields the protein CSIASGTGVEYF. This sequence joins TRBV29-1 and TRBJ2-3; 10 nucleotides align to TRBD1. Per germline, CDR1 SQVTM and CDR2 ANQGSEA. The CDR3 loop spans 12 amino acids. The J segment lost 13 bases and the V segment lost 8 bases, leaving 12 bases of the junction unmatched.

Notes on this clonotype: A much larger clone differs by one base, so this may be a read error. The chain combines TRBV28 with TRBJ2-2; D is perhaps TRBD1 (6 bases). The CDR3 covers 14 residues. Germline V gene lookup returns CDR1 MDHEN and CDR2 SYDVKM. Here the CDR3 DNA reads TGTGTCAGCAGTACCGGGACACTCACCGGGGAGCTGTTTTTT. This translates into CVSSTGTLTGELFF.

Notes on this clonotype: This sequence may be a read error, since a much larger clone differs from it by one base. V gene TRBV29-1 combines with J gene TRBJ2-7, with D possibly being TRBD2 (5 bases). The germline CDR1 and CDR2 sequences are SQVTM and ANQGSEA. The CDR3 extends over 14 amino acids. The CDR3 sequence is CGVESASRTAEQYF. The CDR3 DNA reads TGCGGCGTTGAATCTGCCTCGAGGACTGCCGAGCAGTACTTC.

Notes on this clonotype: The junction shows a germline mismatch at one end, possibly a read error. The V call is TRBV11-2, the J call TRBJ1-2; D is unresolved. This CDR3 contains 11 residues. The V gene's germline CDR1 is SGHAT and CDR2 FQNNGV. The CDR3 sequence is CACSLESGYTF. The CDR3 DNA reads TGTGCCTGCAGCTTGGAAAGTGGCTACACCTTC.

As to this clonotype: One end of the junction fails to match germline, which may point to a read error. V and J are TRBV11-2 and TRBJ2-7; 9 nucleotides align to TRBD2. There are 16 residues in the CDR3. CDR1 SGHAT and CDR2 FQNNGV come from the germline V gene. The CDR3 protein is CACSFFIAGATYEQYF. DNA for the CDR3: TGTGCCTGCAGCTTCTTCATAGCGGGAGCTACCTACGAGCAGTACTTC.

A few counts support this clonotype. The J gene is TRBJ2-1, the V gene TRBV10-2, with a possible D match to TRBD1 (5 bases). CDR3 length equals 14 residues. Trimming took 7 bases from V and 4 from J, leaving 14 bases between them. Germline V gene lookup returns CDR1 WSHSY and CDR2 SAAADI. CDR3 in amino acids: CASTGQPGYNEQFF. The CDR3 DNA is TGCGCCAGCACAGGGCAGCCCGGTTACAATGAGCAGTTCTTC.

Note on this clonotype: This may be a read error: a much more frequent sequence differs by one nucleotide. The V gene is TRBV4-2, the J gene TRBJ2-7; possible D gene TRBD1, 5 bases. The CDR3 totals 15 residues. The germline gives CDR1 LGHNA, CDR2 YNFKEQ. The CDR3 loop is CARSQEVDRPYEQYF. The CDR3 DNA reads as TGTGCCAGGAGCCAAGAAGTAGACAGACCCTACGAGCAGTACTTC.

Of note for this clonotype: Relative to the germline gene, one junction end is altered; a read error may explain this. This chain uses TRBV11-2 with TRBJ1-4, with 8 bases aligning to TRBD1. The CDR3 has 17 residues. Germline-derived CDR1 and CDR2 are SGHAT and FQNNGV. CDR3 sequence reads: CGSSLGDRGITNEKLFF. CDR3 nucleotides: TGTGGCAGCAGCCTTGGCGACAGGGGAATAACAAATGAAAAACTGTTTTTT.

In regard to this clonotype: A much larger clonotype is one base distant, so this may be a read error. J is TRBJ2-1 and V is TRBV7-9; D ambiguous. The germline V gene has CDR1 SEHNR and CDR2 FQNEAQ (reference sequence). CDR3 size: 10 residues. The CDR3 spells CAGSNNEQFF. Here the CDR3 DNA reads TGTGCCGGCAGCAACAATGAGCAGTTCTTC. The full variable domain, in which reference TRBV7-9 and TRBJ2-1 provide the parts outside the CDR3, is DTGVSQNPRHKITKRGQNVTFRCDPISEHNRLYWYRQTLGQGPEFLTYFQNEAQLEKSRLLSDRFSAERPKGSFSTLEIQRTEQGDSAMYLCAGSNNEQFFGPGTRLTVL.

This clonotype was detected once. With a much larger clone just one base away, this may be a read error. As the CDR3 is not closed by the conserved phenylalanine or tryptophan, this likely results from a read error. The V call is TRBV12-3 or TRBV12-4, the J call TRBJ1-5; 9 nucleotides align to TRBD1. This CDR3 spans 15 amino acids. The J segment lost 1 base and the V segment lost 6 bases, leaving 4 bases of the junction unmatched. The CDR3 DNA is TGTGCCAGCAGCTTGACAGGGGGGAGCAATCAGCCCCAGCATTCT. Residues: CASSLTGGSNQPQHS.

The V and J genes are TRBV11-3 and TRBJ2-3, with 7 bases matching TRBD2. The V gene's germline CDR1 is SGHNT and CDR2 YENEEA. This CDR3 contains 20 residues. V dropped 1 base and J dropped 1; count of bases not matched to a gene: 17. The CDR3 DNA sequence: TGTGCCAGCAGCTTAGTTACTCGGGCGGGAGCGCCCCTTGGCACAGATACGCAGTATTTT. Its protein is CASSLVTRAGAPLGTDTQYF.

This clonotype was recorded at least ten times. The genes are TRBV29-1 and TRBJ2-1, with 8 bases identical to TRBD1. The CDR3 consists of 13 residues. V trimming: 5 bases; J trimming: 4 bases; junction bases outside the gene matches: 4. Germline-derived CDR1 and CDR2 are SQVTM and ANQGSEA. CDR3 DNA: TGCAGCGTTTCAGGGGGCGGTTACAATGAGCAGTTCTTC. Translation: CSVSGGGYNEQFF.

The chain is built from TRBV14 and TRBJ2-5; no definite D call. Germline loops: CDR1 SGHDN, CDR2 FVKESK. CDR3 length: 14 residues. V was cut by 3 bases and J by 7 bases, with 15 bases left in between. The CDR3 DNA reads TGTGCCAGCAGCCAGGGTGCGGCGGTTGGGACCCAGTACTTC. Protein: CASSQGAAVGTQYF.

V and J are TRBV14 and TRBJ1-6; D uncertain. Per germline, CDR1 SGHDN and CDR2 FVKESK. The CDR3 runs 15 residues. The V end was cut by 4 bases, the J end by 0 bases, with 7 bases between. CDR3 DNA sequence: TGTGCCAGCAGCCCTAGGAGCTCCTATAATTCACCCCTCCACTTT. Amino acids: CASSPRSSYNSPLHF.

The V and J genes are TRBV12-3 or TRBV12-4 and TRBJ2-3, with 9 positions matching TRBD2. Unmatched junction bases numbered 13, after V lost 7 bases and J lost 2 bases. The CDR3 is 17 amino acids. This chain's CDR3 is CASTPQTSGNATDTQYF. The CDR3 nucleotides are TGTGCCAGCACCCCGCAGACTAGCGGAAACGCCACAGATACGCAGTATTTT.

To note about this clonotype: Given a much more abundant clone one base away, this may be a read error. The CDR3 region is CASSQGALLPYEQYF. Here the CDR3 DNA reads TGTGCCAGCAGCCAGGGTGCTCTACTCCCCTACGAGCAGTACTTC. The chain uses TRBV4-2 and TRBJ2-7; D uncertain. Germline V lookup: CDR1 LGHNA, CDR2 YNFKEQ. V was pared by 3 bases and J by 2 bases, with 14 bases between. The CDR3 runs 15 residues.

This rearrangement joins TRBV9 to TRBJ2-7, with 7 bases matching TRBD2. CDR3 length: 15 residues. Looked up from germline, CDR1 is SGDLS and CDR2 is YYNGEE. The trim removed 0 bases at V and 4 bases at J, leaving 7 bases unmatched. CDR3: CASSVVVGGIYEQYF. The CDR3 region has the DNA TGTGCCAGCAGCGTAGTAGTGGGGGGGATATACGAGCAGTACTTC. The full variable domain, in which reference TRBV9 and TRBJ2-7 provide the parts outside the CDR3, is DSGVTQTPKHLITATGQRVTLRCSPRSGDLSVYWYQQSLDQGLQFLIQYYNGEERAKGNILERFSAQQFPDLHSELNLSSLELGDSALYFCASSVVVGGIYEQYFGPGTRLTVT.

This clonotype was counted between two and nine times. The chain has TRBV13 and TRBJ1-6; no definite D call. The germline V and J ends were trimmed by 4 bases and 7 bases, with 17 bases remaining between them. The CDR3 extends over 16 amino acids. In germline, CDR1 is PRHDT, CDR2 FYEKMQ (reference sequence). CDR3: CASSSVNQVGNSPLHF. The CDR3 DNA reads as TGTGCCAGCAGCTCGGTCAACCAGGTGGGAAATTCACCCCTCCACTTT. The whole variable domain, filled in from reference TRBV13 and TRBJ1-6, reads AAGVIQSPRHLIKEKRETATLKCYPIPRHDTVYWYQQGPGQDPQFLISFYEKMQSDKGSIPDRFSAQQFSDYHSELNMSSLELGDSALYFCASSSVNQVGNSPLHFGNGTRLTVT.

Comments on this clonotype: Sequence at one end of the junction differs from germline and may be a read error. This rearrangement joins TRBV11-2 to TRBJ2-5; D unclear. This CDR3 contains 15 residues. The germline V gene encodes CDR1 SGHAT and CDR2 FQNNGV. Written as DNA, the CDR3 is TGTGCCAACAGCCCTCCTTTTGGTAGCCGCGAGACCCAGTACTTC. This gives the protein CANSPPFGSRETQYF.

This chain uses TRBV11-2 with TRBJ2-3; 9 bases match TRBD2. CDR3 length: 14 amino acids. Germline V gives CDR1 SGHAT, CDR2 FQNNGV. Trimming removed 8 bases from V and 6 bases from J; junction bases left unmatched: 9. This CDR3 reads CASDGGRATDTQYF. CDR3 DNA sequence: TGTGCCAGCGATGGCGGGAGGGCAACGGATACGCAGTATTTT.

This chain connects TRBV9 to TRBJ2-3; TRBD2 aligns across 15 bases. The CDR3 sequence is 15 residues long. V lost 3 bases, J lost 5 bases, and 1 base stayed unmatched. Germline values: CDR1 SGDLS, CDR2 YYNGEE. The CDR3 loop reads CASSGTSGREDTQYF. Here the CDR3 DNA reads TGTGCCAGCAGCGGGACTAGCGGGAGGGAAGATACGCAGTATTTT.